This T cell receptor beta chain was identified during a study of T cell responses to AZD1222 COVID-19 vaccine. In its sample, this clone was seen once. Second-dose recipients at about 4 or about 12 weeks were treated as one pooled group. The table came from immunoSEQ multiplex PCR; TCRdb's copy has only in-frame clones and leaves some out. The table has some 200,000 clones, just over 90% seen once. Per germline, CDR1 GTSNPN and CDR2 SVGIG (reference sequence). The ends were cut back, 3 bases at V and 1 base at J, with 9 bases in the middle. The CDR3 consists of 13 residues. The rearrangement joins TRBV30 to TRBJ1-1, with no clear D. Material: peripheral blood, obtained 28 days after the second AZD1222 dose. This sequence originates from an adult who received the AZD1222 COVID-19 vaccine. CDR3 DNA sequence: TGTGCCTGGAGCGCTTACGGGAACACTGAAGCTTTCTTT. This translates into CAWSAYGNTEAFF.